This is a list of T cell receptor beta chains from one sample in a study of CD4+ T cells in melanoma. The method was immunoSEQ multiplex PCR; TCRdb's version includes in-frame clones alone and lacks a portion of them. The data show about 140,000 clones, about 93% seen once. All receptors derive from a human donor with melanoma. Both conserved end residues are part of each CDR3. The D gene is left open where the match is weak. Size tells how often a clone was seen (once, few, many) or the class of an expanded clone, and some rows leave it out.

j_gene: TRBJ1-4
v_gene: TRBV10-2
abundance: NA
d_gene: NA
CDR3aa: CASSESWTDNEKLFF
CDR3nt: TGCGCCAGCAGTGAGTCTTGGACAGATAATGAAAAACTGTTTTTT

j_gene: TRBJ2-7
v_gene: TRBV28
abundance: NA
d_gene: TRBD2
CDR3aa: CASSVEGEGYEQYF
CDR3nt: TGTGCCAGCAGCGTCGAAGGGGAGGGATACGAGCAGTACTTC

j_gene: TRBJ2-5
v_gene: TRBV7-9
abundance: NA
d_gene: TRBD1
CDR3aa: CASSLGQGAGETQYF
CDR3nt: TGTGCCAGCAGCCTAGGACAGGGGGCTGGGGAGACCCAGTACTTC

j_gene: TRBJ2-5
v_gene: TRBV4-2
abundance: NA
d_gene: NA
CDR3aa: CASSQDWSRETQYF
CDR3nt: TGTGCCAGCAGCCAAGATTGGAGCCGGGAGACCCAGTACTTC

j_gene: TRBJ1-5
v_gene: TRBV2
abundance: NA
d_gene: NA
CDR3aa: CASSYSNQPQHF
CDR3nt: TGTGCCAGCAGTTATAGCAATCAGCCCCAGCATTTT

j_gene: TRBJ2-5
v_gene: TRBV15
abundance: NA
d_gene: NA
CDR3aa: CATSRDDGGPPETQYF
CDR3nt: TGTGCCACCAGCAGAGATGACGGGGGGCCGCCAGAGACCCAGTACTTC

j_gene: TRBJ2-1
v_gene: TRBV6-4
abundance: NA
d_gene: NA
CDR3aa: CASRPDRSSYNEQFF
CDR3nt: TGTGCCAGCAGACCCGACAGGAGCTCCTACAATGAGCAGTTCTTC

j_gene: TRBJ1-1
v_gene: TRBV5-5
abundance: NA
d_gene: NA
CDR3aa: CASSLIEVEGAFF
CDR3nt: TGTGCCAGCAGCTTGATCGAGGTCGAGGGAGCTTTCTTT

j_gene: TRBJ1-2
v_gene: TRBV5-4
abundance: NA
d_gene: NA
CDR3aa: CASSFGREAYGYTF
CDR3nt: TGTGCCAGCAGCTTTGGCAGGGAAGCCTATGGCTACACCTTC

j_gene: TRBJ2-7
v_gene: TRBV5-5
abundance: NA
d_gene: NA
CDR3aa: CASTPGRYEQYF
CDR3nt: TGTGCCAGCACTCCGGGGAGGTACGAGCAGTACTTC

j_gene: TRBJ1-2
v_gene: TRBV29-1
abundance: NA
d_gene: NA
CDR3aa: CSVGPDGYTF
CDR3nt: TGCAGCGTCGGGCCGGATGGCTACACCTTC

j_gene: TRBJ1-1
v_gene: TRBV18
abundance: NA
d_gene: NA
CDR3aa: CASSRDSDMNTEAFF
CDR3nt: TGTGCCAGCTCACGAGACTCTGACATGAACACTGAAGCTTTCTTT

j_gene: TRBJ2-1
v_gene: TRBV30
abundance: NA
d_gene: TRBD2
CDR3aa: CAWSRAGEYNEQFF
CDR3nt: TGTGCCTGGAGTCGCGCGGGGGAATACAATGAGCAGTTCTTC

j_gene: TRBJ1-2
v_gene: TRBV29-1
abundance: NA
d_gene: TRBD1
CDR3aa: CSVGQLDGYTF
CDR3nt: TGCAGCGTGGGACAGCTGGATGGCTACACCTTC

j_gene: TRBJ1-6
v_gene: TRBV30
abundance: once
d_gene: TRBD1
CDR3aa: CAWRPGTENSPLHF
CDR3nt: TGTGCCTGGAGACCCGGGACAGAGAATTCACCCCTCCACTTT

j_gene: TRBJ2-1
v_gene: TRBV2
abundance: NA
d_gene: TRBD2
CDR3aa: CASSTTLGAGGSFSYNEQFF
CDR3nt: TGTGCCAGCAGTACTACCCTAGGAGCGGGGGGGAGTTTCTCCTACAATGAGCAGTTCTTC

j_gene: TRBJ1-2
v_gene: TRBV30
abundance: NA
d_gene: NA
CDR3aa: CAWSPGGLRTGARLYGYTF
CDR3nt: TGTGCCTGGAGTCCGGGGGGGCTTCGGACCGGGGCCCGACTCTATGGCTACACCTTC

j_gene: TRBJ1-1
v_gene: TRBV11-2
abundance: NA
d_gene: NA
CDR3aa: CASSFTSGQTEAFF
CDR3nt: TGTGCCAGCAGCTTCACCAGCGGACAAACTGAAGCTTTCTTT

j_gene: TRBJ1-2
v_gene: TRBV20-1
abundance: NA
d_gene: NA
CDR3aa: CSASVPGYTF
CDR3nt: TGCAGTGCTAGCGTTCCTGGCTACACCTTC

j_gene: TRBJ1-3
v_gene: TRBV2
abundance: NA
d_gene: TRBD1
CDR3aa: CASIDPGQGTGNTIYF
CDR3nt: TGTGCCAGCATAGATCCTGGACAGGGAACTGGAAACACCATATATTTT

j_gene: TRBJ2-2
v_gene: TRBV5-1
abundance: NA
d_gene: NA
CDR3aa: CASSLVSNTGELFF
CDR3nt: TGCGCCAGCAGCTTGGTCAGCAACACCGGGGAGCTGTTTTTT

j_gene: TRBJ2-1
v_gene: TRBV9
abundance: NA
d_gene: TRBD2
CDR3aa: CASSAHPGLEFNEQFF
CDR3nt: TGTGCCAGCAGCGCACATCCGGGACTAGAGTTTAATGAGCAGTTCTTC